The sequence of this TCR beta chain was determined in a study of regulatory T cells in long-lasting Graves disease. Time point noted: persistent/refractory GD, antithyroid drugs over 5 years with positive TRAb. Isolated PBMC RNA provided the starting material for the TCR library. This clonotype was detected many times. Building the TCR beta libraries relied on iRepertoire HTBI primers, and CDR3 regions underwent Arm-PCR. TCRdb reprocessed the multiplex PCR reads via MiXCR and lists one record per CDR3 protein. The sample contains over 300,000 distinct CDR3 sequences, around 20% of which appear only once. This clonotype was obtained from a female donor with Graves disease. The starting material was peripheral blood mononuclear cells (PBMCs), obtained when the disease was refractory, from a patient treated with antithyroid drugs.

CDR3 sequence reads: CASSRGGALETQYF. DNA of the CDR3: TGTGCCAGCTCGCGTGGGGGGGCCTTAGAGACCCAGTACTTC. The gene calls are TRBV13 and TRBJ2-5, with D perhaps TRBD2 (7 bases). Germline values: CDR1 PRHDT, CDR2 FYEKMQ (reference sequence). The ends were cut back, 8 bases at V and 4 bases at J, with 17 bases in the middle. There are 14 residues in the CDR3.